This TCR beta chain was sequenced during a study of post-analysis software for immune sequencing data (dated by TCRdb to 2014 to 2015). About the investigation overall: Relapsing-remitting, secondary progressive and progressive-relapsing multiple sclerosis were recorded as disease courses, and subtype annotation was lacking for some patients. The patient repertoires were set against roughly eleven previously published healthy control repertoires from donors whose ages ranged from roughly 6 to 26 years. A subset of samples was prepared in parallel using single-end sample barcoding, then pooled and co-amplified after Illumina adapter ligation. General conclusions and limits of the study: Several TRBV segments, including TRBV5-6, TRBV5-1 and TRBV20-1, were significantly more frequent in patients than controls. When samples were clustered directly using the F measure, samples prepared in the same batch co-clustered strongly, which prompted a batch-effect correction. Multiple sclerosis patients had significantly lower normalized Chao1 diversity than controls, a result that suggests substantial peripheral T-cell clonal expansion. The control group was slightly older than the multiple sclerosis patient group.

Per the germline V gene (reference sequence), DFQATT is the CDR1 and SNEGSKA is the CDR2. Trimming removed 5 bases from V and 0 bases from J, leaving 11 bases between the germline ends. The cysteine opens and the phenylalanine closes a CDR3 of 14 amino acids. The CDR3 DNA has 42 bases and is translated from base 1. A note on this clonotype: The specificity of this receptor is unknown. The record has no base qualities; no much larger clone is one base away.

TCR beta repertoires were profiled from peripheral blood of 13 young patients with multiple sclerosis to demonstrate the VDJtools post-analysis software. The multiple sclerosis patients were children and adolescents ranging in age from about 6 to 17 years. Library creation used PCR. Sequencing was performed on an Illumina HiSeq 2500. Unique molecular identifiers were incorporated into TCR beta cDNA libraries to reduce PCR and sequencing biases. Approximately 500,000 cDNA molecules were obtained for every 1 to 10 million input T cells, so each molecule roughly corresponded to one T cell. The same protocol used for the earlier healthy control dataset was applied to prepare and sequence the patient libraries. Within a given batch, samples were prepared together, multiplexed and sequenced on the same HiSeq lane. The source study handled its data this way. Raw barcoded reads were processed with MIGEC, discarding single-read molecular identifier groups before consensus assembly and CDR3 extraction. VDJtools was used for post-analysis of the clonotype tables, with diversity normalized by down-sampling every dataset to the smallest sample size. Repertoire overlap clustering matched CDR3 amino acid but not nucleotide sequences to correct batch-related cross-sample contamination. TCRdb took the public reads, trimmed them with fastp at Q25, ran MiXCR for clone calling and kept in-frame beta chains. All rows with the same CDR3 protein become a single entry with the most common DNA and genes. These V and J calls rely on TCRdb rather than the paper's analysis. Recorded for this sample are approximately 660,000 distinct CDR3 sequences; around 60% of them occurred a single time. Approximately 10% of the sample goes to the ten largest clones.

The specimen was blood. This receptor was identified in a girl aged 2 to 9 with multiple sclerosis. The V and J segments used are TRBV20-1 and TRBJ2-1; perhaps TRBD1 is the D gene, with 5 bases matching. At the DNA level, the sequence is TGCAGTGCTCGACAGTCTGGCTCCTACAATGAGCAGTTCTTC. This is translated as CSARQSGSYNEQFF.